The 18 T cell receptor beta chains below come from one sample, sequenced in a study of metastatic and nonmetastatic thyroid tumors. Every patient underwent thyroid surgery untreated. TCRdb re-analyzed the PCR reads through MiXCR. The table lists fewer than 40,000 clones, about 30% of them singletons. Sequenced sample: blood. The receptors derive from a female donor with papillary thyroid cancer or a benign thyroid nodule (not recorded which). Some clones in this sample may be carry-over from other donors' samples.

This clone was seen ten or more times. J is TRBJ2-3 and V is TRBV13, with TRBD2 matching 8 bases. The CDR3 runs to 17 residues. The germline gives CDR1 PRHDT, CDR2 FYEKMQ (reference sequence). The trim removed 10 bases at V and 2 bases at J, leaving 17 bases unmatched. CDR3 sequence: CATQSGSIYGFTDTQYF. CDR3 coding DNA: TGTGCCACCCAGAGCGGGAGTATATACGGGTTCACAGATACGCAGTATTTT.

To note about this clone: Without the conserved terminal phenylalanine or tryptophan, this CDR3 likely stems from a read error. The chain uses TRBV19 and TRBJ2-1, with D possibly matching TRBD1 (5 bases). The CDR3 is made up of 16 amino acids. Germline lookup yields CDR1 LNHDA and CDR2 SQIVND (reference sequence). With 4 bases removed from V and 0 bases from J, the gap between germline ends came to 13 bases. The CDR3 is CASSTGNPSSYNEQFY. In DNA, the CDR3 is TGTGCCAGTAGTACAGGGAACCCTAGCTCCTACAATGAGCAGTTCTAC.

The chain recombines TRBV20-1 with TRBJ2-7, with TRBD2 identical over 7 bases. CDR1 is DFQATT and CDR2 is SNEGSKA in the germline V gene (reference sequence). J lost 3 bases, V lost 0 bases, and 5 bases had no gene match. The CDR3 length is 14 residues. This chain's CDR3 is CSARDLGGYYEQYF. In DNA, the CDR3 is TGCAGTGCTAGAGATCTGGGAGGGTACTACGAGCAGTACTTC.

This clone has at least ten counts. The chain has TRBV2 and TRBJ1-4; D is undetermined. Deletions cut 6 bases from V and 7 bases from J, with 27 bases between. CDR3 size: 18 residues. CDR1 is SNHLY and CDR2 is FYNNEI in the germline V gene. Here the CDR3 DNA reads TGTGCCAGCAGGAGCCGGGCCAGCCGTATCGGGTCGTCTGAAAAACTGTTTTTT. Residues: CASRSRASRIGSSEKLFF.

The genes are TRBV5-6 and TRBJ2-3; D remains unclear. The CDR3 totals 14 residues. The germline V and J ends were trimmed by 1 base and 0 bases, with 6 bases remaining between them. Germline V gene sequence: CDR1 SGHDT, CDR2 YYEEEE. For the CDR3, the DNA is TGTGCCAGCAGCTTGCATGGGAGCACAGATACGCAGTATTTT. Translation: CASSLHGSTDTQYF.

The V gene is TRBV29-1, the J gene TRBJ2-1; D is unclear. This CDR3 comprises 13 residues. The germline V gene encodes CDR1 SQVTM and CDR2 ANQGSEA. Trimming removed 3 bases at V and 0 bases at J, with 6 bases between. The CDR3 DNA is TGCAGCGTTGATAATAACTCCTACAATGAGCAGTTCTTC. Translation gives CSVDNNSYNEQFF.

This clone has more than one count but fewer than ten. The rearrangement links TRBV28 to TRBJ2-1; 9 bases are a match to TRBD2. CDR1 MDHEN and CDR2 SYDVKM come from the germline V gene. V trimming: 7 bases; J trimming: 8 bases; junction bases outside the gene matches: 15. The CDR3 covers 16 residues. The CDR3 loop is CASMPALAGRGDEQFF. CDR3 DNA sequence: TGTGCCAGCATGCCCGCCCTAGCGGGACGGGGTGATGAGCAGTTCTTC.

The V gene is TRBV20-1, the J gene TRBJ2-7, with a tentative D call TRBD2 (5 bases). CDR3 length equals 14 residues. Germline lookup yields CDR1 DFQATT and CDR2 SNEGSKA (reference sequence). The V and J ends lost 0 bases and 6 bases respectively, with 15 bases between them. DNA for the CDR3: TGCAGTGCTAGAGAATGGCTAGCCGGCGGCGAGCAGTACTTC. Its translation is CSAREWLAGGEQYF.

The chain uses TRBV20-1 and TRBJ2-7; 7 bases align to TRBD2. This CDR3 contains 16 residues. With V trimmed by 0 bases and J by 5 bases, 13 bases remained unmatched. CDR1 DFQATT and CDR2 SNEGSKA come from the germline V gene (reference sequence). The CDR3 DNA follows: TGCAGTGCTAGAGATGGGGCGGGAAGCGGGATTAACGAGCAGTACTTC. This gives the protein CSARDGAGSGINEQYF.

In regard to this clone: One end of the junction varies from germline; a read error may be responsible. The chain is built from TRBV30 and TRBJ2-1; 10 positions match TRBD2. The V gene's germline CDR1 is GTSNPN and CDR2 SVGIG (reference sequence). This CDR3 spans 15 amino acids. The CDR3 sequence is CGWGTAGGIHTEQFF. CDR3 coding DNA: TGTGGCTGGGGAACAGCGGGGGGGATACACACTGAGCAGTTCTTC.

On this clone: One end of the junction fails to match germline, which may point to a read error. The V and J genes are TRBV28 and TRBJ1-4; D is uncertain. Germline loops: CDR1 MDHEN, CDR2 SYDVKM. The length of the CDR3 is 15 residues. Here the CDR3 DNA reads TGTGCCAGCAGAACTCCGGAGGGAACTAATGCAAAACTGATTTTT. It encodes CASRTPEGTNAKLIF. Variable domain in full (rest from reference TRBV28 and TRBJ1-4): DVKVTQSSRYLVKRTGEKVFLECVQDMDHENMFWYRQDPGLGLRLIYFSYDVKMKEKGDIPEGYSVSREKKERFSLILESASTNQTSMYLCASRTPEGTNAKLIFGSGTQLSVL.

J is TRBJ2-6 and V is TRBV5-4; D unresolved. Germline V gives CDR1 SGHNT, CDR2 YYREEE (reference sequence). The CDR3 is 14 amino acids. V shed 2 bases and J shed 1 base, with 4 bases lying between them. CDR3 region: CASSLDSGANVLTF. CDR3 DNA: TGTGCCAGCAGCTTAGATTCTGGGGCCAACGTCCTGACTTTC.

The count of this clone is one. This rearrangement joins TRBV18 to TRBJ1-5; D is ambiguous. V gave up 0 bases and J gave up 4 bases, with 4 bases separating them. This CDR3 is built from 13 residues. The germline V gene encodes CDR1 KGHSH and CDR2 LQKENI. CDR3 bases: TGTGCCAGCTCACCACCGGGAAATCAGCCCCAGCATTTT. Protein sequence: CASSPPGNQPQHF.

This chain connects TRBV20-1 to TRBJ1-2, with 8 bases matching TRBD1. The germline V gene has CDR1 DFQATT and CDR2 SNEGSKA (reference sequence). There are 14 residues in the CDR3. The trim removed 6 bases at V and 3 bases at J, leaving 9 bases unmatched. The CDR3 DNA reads TGCAGTGCACAGAGACAGGGGAGCGACTATGGCTACACCTTC. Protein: CSAQRQGSDYGYTF.

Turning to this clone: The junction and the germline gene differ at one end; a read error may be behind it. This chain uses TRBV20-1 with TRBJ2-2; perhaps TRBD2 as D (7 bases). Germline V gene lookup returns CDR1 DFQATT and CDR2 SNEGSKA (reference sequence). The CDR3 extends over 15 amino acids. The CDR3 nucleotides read TGCAGTGCTAGAGGGGGGGGCGCGGACACCGTGGAGCTGTTTTTT. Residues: CSARGGGADTVELFF.

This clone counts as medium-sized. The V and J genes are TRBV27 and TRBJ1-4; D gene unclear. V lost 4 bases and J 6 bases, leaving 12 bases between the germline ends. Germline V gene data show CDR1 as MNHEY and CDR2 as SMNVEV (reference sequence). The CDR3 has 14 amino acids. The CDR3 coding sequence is TGTGCCAGCAGTTCGCTCCAGTGGGATGAAAAACTGTTTTTT. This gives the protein CASSSLQWDEKLFF.

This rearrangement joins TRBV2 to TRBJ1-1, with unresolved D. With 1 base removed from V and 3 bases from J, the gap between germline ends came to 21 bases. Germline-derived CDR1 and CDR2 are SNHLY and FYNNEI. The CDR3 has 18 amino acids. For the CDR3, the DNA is TGTGCCAGCAGTGAAGGCGGGATGTCGGGGTGGATGGACACTGAAGCTTTCTTT. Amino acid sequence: CASSEGGMSGWMDTEAFF.

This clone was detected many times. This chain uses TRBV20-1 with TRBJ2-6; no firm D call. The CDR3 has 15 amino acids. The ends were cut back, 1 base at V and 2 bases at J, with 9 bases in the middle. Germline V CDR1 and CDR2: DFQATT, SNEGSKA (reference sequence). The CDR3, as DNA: TGCAGTGCTAGAGGTCTGTTCGCTGGGGCCAACGTCCTGACTTTC. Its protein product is CSARGLFAGANVLTF.